The 14 T cell receptor beta chains in this list originate from one sample, sequenced in a study of T cell changes during pregnancy in multiple sclerosis. Here immunoSEQ multiplex PCR was the method, and the copy in TCRdb shows in-frame clones only, minus some. The sample has roughly 46,000 clones, around 93% seen once. The sequencing used CD8+ T cells from peripheral blood mononuclear cells, collected after pregnancy. All receptors come from a female donor with multiple sclerosis, enrolled in a pregnancy study.

The chain links TRBV28 to TRBJ1-1; D may be TRBD1 (5 bases). The germline gives CDR1 MDHEN, CDR2 SYDVKM. The V end lost 2 bases, the J end lost 4 bases, and 11 bases lay between the germline ends. This CDR3 region has 14 residues. CDR3 residues: CASSLRQSVTEAFF. The CDR3 bases are TGTGCCAGCAGTTTAAGACAGTCGGTCACTGAAGCTTTCTTT.

The CDR3 protein is CASILGREKSSYEQYF. DNA for the CDR3: TGTGCCAGCATACTGGGGAGGGAGAAGAGCTCCTACGAGCAGTACTTC. The chain is built from TRBV7-8 and TRBJ2-7; 7 bases fit TRBD2. The CDR3 consists of 16 residues. CDR1 is SGHVS, CDR2 FQNEAQ, per germline. J lost 0 bases, V lost 7 bases, and 12 bases had no gene match.

The J gene is TRBJ2-1, the V gene TRBV6-5, with TRBD2 matching over 9 bases. Germline V gene data show CDR1 as MNHEY and CDR2 as SVGAGI. The CDR3 is 16 amino acids. The ends lost 1 base at V and 8 bases at J; junction bases unmatched: 9. CDR3: CASSYLLAGGEDEQFF. CDR3 nucleotide sequence: TGTGCCAGCAGTTACTTACTAGCGGGTGGAGAGGATGAGCAGTTCTTC.

The chain has TRBV7-9 and TRBJ2-1; the match to TRBD2 covers 9 bases. Trimming removed 4 bases from V and 2 bases from J; junction bases left unmatched: 15. Germline V gene data show CDR1 as SEHNR and CDR2 as FQNEAQ (reference sequence). This CDR3 has 19 amino acids. The DNA for the CDR3 is TGTGCCAGCAGCTCCTCGACTAGCGGAATCATCCCTGCCTACAATGAGCAGTTCTTC. Protein: CASSSSTSGIIPAYNEQFF.

For the CDR3, the DNA is TGTGCCAGCAGTGCGCAGGAGGATGAGCAGTTCTTC. It yields the protein CASSAQEDEQFF. The genes are TRBV6-1 and TRBJ2-1, with D perhaps matching TRBD2 (5 bases). The CDR3 contains 12 residues. Germline V gene sequence: CDR1 MNHNS, CDR2 SASEGT. Trimming cost V 4 bases and J 8 bases, with 9 bases left between them.

The V call is TRBV11-2, the J call TRBJ2-6; a possible D gene is TRBD1 (6 bases). The ends were cut back, 1 base at V and 11 bases at J, with 9 bases in the middle. Germline CDR1 is SGHAT and CDR2 is FQNNGV. The length of the CDR3 is 13 residues. The CDR3 protein is CASSLGGLHVLTF. CDR3 in DNA: TGTGCCAGCAGCTTAGGGGGGCTACACGTCCTGACTTTC.

The chain is built from TRBV7-2 and TRBJ2-3, with 7 positions matching TRBD2. With V trimmed by 7 bases and J by 0 bases, 7 bases remained unmatched. CDR1 SGHTA and CDR2 FQGNSA come from the germline V gene. CDR3 length: 15 residues. CDR3 amino acids: CASTSPRESTDTQYF. The CDR3, as DNA: TGTGCCAGCACTTCACCGCGGGAGAGCACAGATACGCAGTATTTT. The full variable domain, its missing parts supplied by reference TRBV7-2 and TRBJ2-3, is GAGVSQSPSNKVTEKGKDVELRCDPISGHTALYWYRQSLGQGLEFLIYFQGNSAPDKSGLPSDRFSAERTGGSVSTLTIQRTQQEDSAVYLCASTSPRESTDTQYFGPGTRLTVL.

The V and J genes are TRBV5-1 and TRBJ2-6; D remains ambiguous. The V and J ends lost 0 bases and 2 bases respectively, with 6 bases between them. The CDR3 has 15 residues. Germline loops: CDR1 SGHRS, CDR2 YFSETQ. DNA for the CDR3: TGCGCCAGCAGCTTGGTGTCTCCTGGGGCCAACGTCCTGACTTTC. Translated, it gives CASSLVSPGANVLTF.

The gene calls are TRBV29-1 and TRBJ2-1; D possibly corresponds to TRBD1 (6 bases). Germline V gene lookup returns CDR1 SQVTM and CDR2 ANQGSEA. Between the trimmed V and J ends, which lost 4 bases and 8 bases, there was a span of 9 bases. CDR3 length equals 11 residues. The CDR3: CSVGGPYEQFF. As DNA, the CDR3 is TGCAGCGTTGGGGGGCCTTATGAGCAGTTCTTC.

V and J are TRBV7-2 and TRBJ1-2; D is perhaps TRBD1 (6 bases). Trimming shortened V by 4 bases and J by 7 bases, and 13 bases separated the two germline ends. The V gene's germline CDR1 is SGHTA and CDR2 FQGNSA. The CDR3 is made up of 13 amino acids. The CDR3 DNA follows: TGTGCCAGCAGCTATGGGGGGGCGAGTGGCTACACCTTC. This gives the protein CASSYGGASGYTF.

V and J are TRBV28 and TRBJ2-7; 9 positions agree with TRBD2. V shed 2 bases, J shed 6 bases, and the junction held 11 bases outside the gene matches. The CDR3 consists of 16 residues. Germline-derived CDR1 and CDR2 are MDHEN and SYDVKM. CDR3 in amino acids: CASSLGSGGRAFEQYF. Here the CDR3 DNA reads TGTGCCAGCAGTTTAGGGTCGGGCGGGAGGGCGTTCGAGCAGTACTTC.

The chain employs TRBV7-2 and TRBJ1-2; tentative D call: TRBD1 (6 bases). CDR1 is SGHTA and CDR2 is FQGNSA in the germline V gene. Trimming took 5 bases from V and 8 from J, leaving 15 bases between them. The CDR3 contains 13 residues. Here the CDR3 reads CASSPPDSEGYTF. CDR3 in DNA: TGTGCCAGCAGCCCTCCGGACAGCGAAGGCTACACCTTC. Supplemented by reference TRBV7-2 and TRBJ1-2, the full variable domain reads GAGVSQSPSNKVTEKGKDVELRCDPISGHTALYWYRQSLGQGLEFLIYFQGNSAPDKSGLPSDRFSAERTGGSVSTLTIQRTQQEDSAVYLCASSPPDSEGYTFGSGTRLTVV.

The rearrangement joins TRBV9 to TRBJ2-3, with a tentative D call TRBD2 (5 bases). The CDR3 has 13 amino acids. V lost 7 bases and J 3 bases, leaving 12 bases between the germline ends. CDR1 and CDR2 from the germline V gene are SGDLS and YYNGEE. CDR3 sequence (DNA): TGTGCCAGCCATGGGCTAGCAACAGATACGCAGTATTTT. Protein sequence: CASHGLATDTQYF.

The chain has TRBV27 and TRBJ2-1; 7 bases are shared with TRBD2. From germline, CDR1 is MNHEY and CDR2 SMNVEV (reference sequence). The trim removed 7 bases at V and 2 bases at J, leaving 8 bases unmatched. The length of the CDR3 is 15 residues. For the CDR3, the DNA is TGTGCCAGCAACCTCTCTAGCGGTCCCTACAATGAGCAGTTCTTC. Residues: CASNLSSGPYNEQFF.